One and the same sample provided the 15 T cell receptor beta chains below, sequenced in a study of blood T cells in healthy people across ages. A second PCR of about 6 to 11 cycles used a sample-barcoded 5' primer and a J-beta primer mix. TCRdb re-derived calls from the 5' RACE reads in MiXCR, one entry per CDR3 protein. This table has about 830,000 distinct CDR3 sequences, about 62% appearing once. Sequenced input: blood. The receptors here all came from a man under 40 in good health.

This clonotype was counted between two and nine times. This CDR3 is CASSPGTVIPHEQYF. CDR3 DNA sequence: TGTGCCAGCAGTCCGGGGACAGTAATCCCTCACGAGCAGTACTTC. The rearrangement links TRBV27 to TRBJ2-7; 7 nucleotides align to TRBD1. This CDR3 has 15 residues. J gave up 5 bases and V 5 bases, and 12 bases lay outside the gene matches. Germline CDR1 and CDR2: MNHEY and SMNVEV (reference sequence).

The gene calls are TRBV4-3 and TRBJ2-7; TRBD1 might be the D (6 bases). CDR1 and CDR2 from the germline V gene are LGHNA and YSLEER. Trimming shortened V by 3 bases and J by 4 bases, and 10 bases separated the two germline ends. The CDR3 is made up of 13 amino acids. The CDR3 here is CASSHRTAYEQYF. CDR3 sequence (DNA): TGCGCCAGCAGCCACCGGACAGCTTACGAGCAGTACTTC.

This clonotype turned up a few times. The gene calls are TRBV10-3 and TRBJ2-7; possible D gene TRBD1, 5 bases. The V end was cut by 2 bases, the J end by 2 bases, with 13 bases between. The germline V gene encodes CDR1 ENHRY and CDR2 SYGVKD. This CDR3 is 15 amino acids long. DNA of the CDR3: TGTGCCATCAGTGAGACCCCAGGGATGACCTACGAGCAGTACTTC. This translates into CAISETPGMTYEQYF.

The V and J genes are TRBV24-1 and TRBJ2-5, with 11 bases identical to TRBD1. Germline V lookup: CDR1 KGHDR, CDR2 SFDVKD. The ends lost 4 bases at V and 0 bases at J; junction bases unmatched: 6. The CDR3 covers 17 residues. DNA for the CDR3: TGTGCCACCAGTGACCGCGGGGACAGGGGGTACCAAGAGACCCAGTACTTC. Translated: CATSDRGDRGYQETQYF.

This chain connects TRBV7-3 to TRBJ2-5; 11 bases match TRBD2. The junction had 18 bases not matched to a gene; V was cut back by 4 bases and J by 11 bases. This CDR3 comprises 17 residues. Germline-derived CDR1 and CDR2 are SGHTA and FQGTGA. This CDR3 is CASSSPSGTSGNNEQYF. CDR3 sequence (DNA): TGTGCCAGCAGCTCACCCTCCGGGACTAGCGGTAACAATGAGCAGTACTTC.

The gene calls are TRBV7-3 and TRBJ2-3, with D perhaps assigned TRBD1 or TRBD2 (5 bases each). Germline CDR1 SGHTA, CDR2 FQGTGA. There are 16 residues in the CDR3. The V end was cut by 4 bases, the J end by 3 bases, with 17 bases between. The CDR3 bases are TGTGCCAGCAGCTCCTATCAAGGTGGGGGAACAGATACGCAGTATTTT. Translation: CASSSYQGGGTDTQYF.

The chain employs TRBV4-3 and TRBJ1-6; the match to TRBD1 covers 7 bases. The CDR3 consists of 15 residues. The V gene end was trimmed by 4 bases and the J gene end by 4 bases; junction bases not matched to a gene: 4. Germline-derived CDR1 and CDR2 are LGHNA and YSLEER. The CDR3 sequence is CASSREGQYNSPLHF. CDR3 in DNA: TGCGCCAGCAGCCGAGAGGGACAGTATAATTCACCCCTCCACTTT.

The chain recombines TRBV7-9 with TRBJ1-6; D call uncertain. The CDR3 has 15 amino acids. V shed 5 bases and J shed 0 bases, with 8 bases lying between them. Germline V gene sequence: CDR1 SEHNR, CDR2 FQNEAQ (reference sequence). CDR3 nucleotide sequence: TGTGCCAGCAGCGTACTCCGCTCCTATAATTCACCCCTCCACTTT. As protein: CASSVLRSYNSPLHF.

The chain links TRBV5-6 to TRBJ1-4; D not resolved. V lost 4 bases and J lost 9, with 16 bases in between. The CDR3 sequence is 14 residues long. From germline, CDR1 is SGHDT and CDR2 YYEEEE. The CDR3, as DNA: TGTGCCAGCAGCCGTCGCGGGGAAGCACAAAAACTGTTTTTT. This encodes CASSRRGEAQKLFF.

This clonotype has more than one count but fewer than ten. V usage is TRBV5-5 and J usage is TRBJ2-3; possible D gene TRBD2, 6 bases. The germline V and J ends were trimmed by 1 base and 4 bases, with 10 bases remaining between them. Per germline, CDR1 SGHKS and CDR2 YYEKEE (reference sequence). The CDR3 runs to 14 residues. The CDR3 nucleotides read TGTGCCAGCAGCTTGTTAGGGGAGGCAGATACGCAGTATTTT. It translates to CASSLLGEADTQYF.

This clonotype was found a few times. J is TRBJ2-7 and V is TRBV11-2, with D tentatively TRBD1 (6 bases). Per germline, CDR1 SGHAT and CDR2 FQNNGV. The length of the CDR3 is 14 residues. Between the trimmed V and J ends, which lost 5 bases and 2 bases, there was a span of 13 bases. The CDR3 coding sequence is TGTGCCAGCAGCATAAGGACAGATCCCTACGAGCAGTACTTC. Residues: CASSIRTDPYEQYF.

The V call is TRBV5-6, the J call TRBJ2-7, with 9 bases matching TRBD1. The junction had 9 bases not matched to a gene; V was cut back by 2 bases and J by 6 bases. Germline CDR1 SGHDT, CDR2 YYEEEE. The CDR3 has 15 amino acids. The CDR3 bases are TGTGCCAGCAGCTTCTGGGGACAGGGCCATCGCGAGCAGTACTTC. Its protein is CASSFWGQGHREQYF.

This clonotype has a handful of counts. The chain employs TRBV28 and TRBJ2-6, with D unresolved. This CDR3 is built from 16 residues. CDR1 MDHEN and CDR2 SYDVKM come from the germline V gene. The V end lost 4 bases, the J end lost 1 base, and 11 bases lay between the germline ends. The CDR3 nucleotides are TGTGCCAGCAGTTCCCCGACGGATTCTGGGGCCAACGTCCTGACTTTC. It codes for CASSSPTDSGANVLTF.

This clonotype has a handful of counts. The rearrangement uses TRBV20-1 and TRBJ1-5; 7 bases map to TRBD1. V was pared by 5 bases and J by 0 bases, with 4 bases of the junction left unmatched. The CDR3 loop spans 14 amino acids. Germline V gene sequence: CDR1 DFQATT, CDR2 SNEGSKA (reference sequence). The CDR3 spells CSAGGQNSNQPQHF. CDR3 DNA: TGCAGTGCTGGGGGACAGAATAGCAATCAGCCCCAGCATTTT.

This CDR3 is CASGSKMEGETQYF. The CDR3, as DNA: TGCGCCAGCGGATCCAAAATGGAGGGAGAGACCCAGTACTTC. The rearrangement joins TRBV5-1 to TRBJ2-7, with D tentatively TRBD2 (6 bases). The tail of the sequence fits TRBJ2-5 better, so the J call may be wrong. The CDR3 has 14 amino acids. Germline CDR1 reads SGHRS; CDR2 reads YFSETQ.